The clone carrying this T cell receptor beta chain appeared a few times. Antigen: not known. This sample stems from a study of CD8 T cells in ankylosing spondylitis. The study's findings and limits: Earlier studies detected some motif variants in reactive arthritis synovial fluid and blood. Disease-associated clonotypes exhibited CD8+ identity and were relatively infrequent in peripheral blood. In ankylosing spondylitis blood, a motif of 7 to 9 highly homologous TCR beta variants appeared characteristic. From matched ankylosing spondylitis synovial fluid, disease-linked clones were reportedly recovered at significantly enriched levels.

In TCRdb, the 5' RACE reads were re-called with MiXCR into one record per CDR3 protein. Here the sample spans more than 300,000 distinct CDR3 sequences, roughly 8% being singletons. Per the germline V gene, CDR1 is MNHNS and CDR2 is SASEGT. The CDR3 runs 14 residues. V gave up 6 bases and J gave up 10 bases, with 16 bases separating them. Input material: blood, either unsorted or a sorted T cell fraction (not recorded which). The rearrangement links TRBV6-1 to TRBJ1-6; D gene unclear. This TCR was recovered from a male donor with ankylosing spondylitis. The DNA for the CDR3 is TGTGCCAGCAGCCCACCGGCGGTGGGCTCACCCCTCCACTTT. Translated, it gives CASSPPAVGSPLHF.